A single sample is the source of the 3 T cell receptor beta chains below, sequenced in a study of Ad26.COV2.S vaccination and SARS-CoV-2 variants. Described treatment: roughly 19 received Ad26.COV2.S at low or high dose, single or two shots; about five received placebo; per-sample allocation not given. On day 63 after the first injection, vaccine and placebo recipients gave samples. Repertoires were generated with immunoSEQ multiplex PCR, while TCRdb's copy carries only in-frame clones and drops some. The sample holds 440,000 or so clones; around 89% are singletons and the top ten take 1.7%. This material consisted of peripheral blood, taken in a trial of Ad26.COV2.S vaccine versus placebo. Source of these receptors: a person aged 18-65 years who received the Ad26.COV2.S COVID-19 vaccine or a placebo.

The chain employs TRBV5-1 and TRBJ2-3; 11 positions agree with TRBD1. CDR3 length: 14 residues. Germline V lookup: CDR1 SGHRS, CDR2 YFSETQ. J lost 3 bases, V lost 3 bases, and 0 bases had no gene match. CDR3 residues: CASSWDRGTDTQYF. The CDR3 nucleotides are TGCGCCAGCAGCTGGGACAGGGGGACAGATACGCAGTATTTT.

The rearrangement links TRBV28 to TRBJ2-5, with 14 bases aligning to TRBD2. Germline V lookup: CDR1 MDHEN, CDR2 SYDVKM. V gave up 4 bases and J gave up 4 bases; unmatched junction bases: 5. The CDR3 spans 16 residues. The CDR3 coding sequence is TGTGCCAGCAGTTATGGACTAGCGGGAGGTGGAGAGACCCAGTACTTC. Its translation: CASSYGLAGGGETQYF.

This clone was counted a few times. This chain joins TRBV6-1 and TRBJ1-2; 8 nucleotides match TRBD1. Germline CDR1 and CDR2: MNHNS and SASEGT. This CDR3 is built from 14 residues. The V gene end was trimmed by 2 bases and the J gene end by 4 bases; junction bases not matched to a gene: 3. In nucleotides, the CDR3 is TGTGCCAGCAGTGAAAAACAGGGGGGCTATGGCTACACCTTC. This gives the protein CASSEKQGGYGYTF.